One and the same sample provided the 3 T cell receptor beta chains below, sequenced in a study of T cell responses to AZD1222 COVID-19 vaccine. Sequencing used immunoSEQ multiplex PCR; TCRdb keeps in-frame clones, though not all of them. Altogether 100,000 to 150,000 clones are present, about nine tenths being singletons, with the ten largest covering about a fifth. The sample here was peripheral blood, taken on day 0 of AZD1222 vaccination. These receptors were taken from an adult in good health.

The V and J genes are TRBV14 and TRBJ2-5, with no clear D. The CDR3 length is 15 residues. Germline V gene data show CDR1 as SGHDN and CDR2 as FVKESK. V was trimmed by 4 bases and J by 7 bases, leaving 19 bases between them. CDR3 nucleotide sequence: TGTGCCAGCAGCCCAGCCAACCTCTTGGTTGGGACCCAGTACTTC. It encodes CASSPANLLVGTQYF.

V is TRBV4-3 and J is TRBJ2-1, with D unresolved. The V gene's germline CDR1 is LGHNA and CDR2 YSLEER. V was cut by 0 bases and J by 0 bases, with 6 bases left in between. The CDR3 is 15 amino acids. The CDR3 DNA reads as TGCGCCAGCAGCCAAGAATTTAGCTCCTACAATGAGCAGTTCTTC. Amino acid sequence: CASSQEFSSYNEQFF.

The genes are TRBV5-4 and TRBJ2-5; 9 bases align to TRBD1. The CDR3 loop spans 15 amino acids. CDR1 is SGHNT, CDR2 YYREEE, per germline (reference sequence). Trimming cost V 2 bases and J 2 bases; bases outside gene matches: 4. CDR3 sequence: CASSLPTGGQETQYF. CDR3 DNA sequence: TGTGCCAGCAGCTTACCGACAGGGGGTCAAGAGACCCAGTACTTC.